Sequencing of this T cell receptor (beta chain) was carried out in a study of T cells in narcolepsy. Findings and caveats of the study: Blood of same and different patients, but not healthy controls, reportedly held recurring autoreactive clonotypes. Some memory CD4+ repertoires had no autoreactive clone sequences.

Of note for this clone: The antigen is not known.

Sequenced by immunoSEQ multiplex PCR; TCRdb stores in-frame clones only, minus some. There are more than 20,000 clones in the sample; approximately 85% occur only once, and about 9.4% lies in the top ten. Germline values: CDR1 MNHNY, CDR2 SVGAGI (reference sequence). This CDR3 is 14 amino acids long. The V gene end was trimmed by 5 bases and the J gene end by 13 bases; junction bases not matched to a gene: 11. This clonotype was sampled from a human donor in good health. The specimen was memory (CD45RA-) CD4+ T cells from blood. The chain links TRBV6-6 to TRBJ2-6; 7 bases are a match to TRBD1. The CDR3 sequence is CASSRLGDSVVLTF. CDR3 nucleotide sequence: TGTGCCAGCAGTCGATTAGGGGACAGTGTAGTCCTGACTTTC.